The 9 T cell receptor beta chains below were found in one sample sequenced in a study of blood T cell repertoires in COVID-19. Some clones are missing from TCRdb's copy, which holds only in-frame ones; the method was immunoSEQ multiplex PCR. The table has about 250,000 clones, 88% seen once. The sample was peripheral blood. The receptor set was obtained from a man older than 75 with acute or convalescent COVID-19.

The J gene is TRBJ1-5, the V gene TRBV28; no clear D gene. The CDR3 sequence is 11 residues long. Trimming stripped 5 bases from V and 4 bases from J, with 3 bases between. Germline lookup yields CDR1 MDHEN and CDR2 SYDVKM. The DNA of the CDR3 is TGTGCCAGCAGTACAAATCAGCCCCAGCATTTT. Translated: CASSTNQPQHF.

The gene calls are TRBV7-3 and TRBJ1-2; maybe TRBD1 (5 bases). The CDR3 runs to 14 residues. Trimming removed 5 bases at V and 7 bases at J, with 17 bases between. Per the germline V gene, CDR1 is SGHTA and CDR2 is FQGTGA. CDR3 DNA: TGTGCCAGCAGCCAGGCCGGTAGGGGAGGTGGCTACACCTTC. Its translation is CASSQAGRGGGYTF.

The V and J genes are TRBV4-2 and TRBJ2-1; D not resolved. Germline assignment: CDR1 LGHNA and CDR2 YNFKEQ. The CDR3 spans 15 residues. V was pared by 0 bases and J by 7 bases, with 13 bases between. The CDR3 nucleotides read TGTGCCAGCAGCCAAGAAAGTCCCCCACGGAATGAGCAGTTCTTC. The encoded protein is CASSQESPPRNEQFF.

CDR3 nucleotide sequence: TGTGCCAGTAGCGAACAGTTCTCTGGAAACACCATATATTTT. Residues: CASSEQFSGNTIYF. The chain employs TRBV19 and TRBJ1-3; D call uncertain. The V end lost 6 bases, the J end lost 0 bases, and 9 bases lay between the germline ends. The CDR3 has 14 residues. Germline CDR1 reads LNHDA; CDR2 reads SQIVND (reference sequence).

CDR3 in amino acids: CASSNGANEQFF. In DNA form, the CDR3 reads TGTGCCAGTAGTAATGGGGCGAATGAGCAGTTCTTC. V usage is TRBV19 and J usage is TRBJ2-1; possible D gene TRBD1, 5 bases. The CDR3 is 12 residues long. V was cut by 4 bases and J by 7 bases, with 8 bases left in between. Germline CDR1 LNHDA, CDR2 SQIVND (reference sequence). Complete variable domain (other parts from reference TRBV19 and TRBJ2-1): DGGITQSPKYLFRKEGQNVTLSCEQNLNHDAMYWYRQDPGQGLRLIYYSQIVNDFQKGDIAEGYSVSREKKESFPLTVTSAQKNPTAFYLCASSNGANEQFFGPGTRLTVL.

The V and J genes are TRBV19 and TRBJ2-1; TRBD1 might be the D (6 bases). V lost 6 bases and J lost 0, with 18 bases in between. The CDR3 is 17 residues long. In germline, CDR1 is LNHDA, CDR2 SQIVND (reference sequence). CDR3 sequence reads: CASRNPVDRFSYNEQFF. CDR3 DNA: TGTGCCAGTAGAAATCCGGTCGACAGGTTCTCCTACAATGAGCAGTTCTTC.

The rearrangement links TRBV2 to TRBJ2-7; TRBD1 is a possible D gene (6 bases). V lost 6 bases and J lost 2, with 11 bases in between. The germline V gene has CDR1 SNHLY and CDR2 FYNNEI. This CDR3 spans 13 amino acids. The CDR3 nucleotides are TGTGCCAGCAGACGGGACACTACCTACGAGCAGTACTTC. Protein sequence: CASRRDTTYEQYF.

DNA for the CDR3: TGTGCCAGCTCACCCCTCAGACTAGCGGGATTCCAAGAGACCCAGTACTTC. Encoded protein: CASSPLRLAGFQETQYF. This sequence joins TRBV18 and TRBJ2-5, with 11 bases fitting TRBD2. Trimming removed 3 bases from V and 1 base from J; junction bases left unmatched: 7. CDR3 length: 17 residues. CDR1 and CDR2 from the germline V gene are KGHSH and LQKENI.

The chain couples TRBV5-5 to TRBJ2-1; D not certain. The CDR3 contains 13 residues. V was pared by 1 base and J by 7 bases, with 9 bases between. Germline V gene data show CDR1 as SGHKS and CDR2 as YYEKEE (reference sequence). Written as DNA, the CDR3 is TGTGCCAGCAGCTTGATAGGCGGAAATGAGCAGTTCTTC. This codes for CASSLIGGNEQFF. Drawing the rest from reference TRBV5-5 and TRBJ2-1, the complete variable domain is DAGVTQSPTHLIKTRGQQVTLRCSPISGHKSVSWYQQVLGQGPQFIFQYYEKEERGRGNFPDRFSARQFPNYSSELNVNALLLGDSALYLCASSLIGGNEQFFGPGTRLTVL.